A selection of T cell receptor beta chains follows, all from one sample in a study of blood T cell repertoires in COVID-19. Sequenced by immunoSEQ multiplex PCR; TCRdb stores in-frame clones only, minus some. The sample consists of roughly 150,000 clones, around 81% of them appearing once. Input material: PBMCs or T cells enriched from blood (not recorded which). Receptors originate from a man aged 35 to 55 who had recovered from COVID-19. Each CDR3 is given with its conserved first and last residue. D genes are given only for firm matches. Not all rows give a size; the values are once, few, many and, for expanded clones, a class.

.	TRBV7-6	.	TRBJ2-5	TGTGCCAGCAGCCCCGAGCAGGCGGGATTAGGAAAAGAGACCCAGTACTTC	CASSPEQAGLGKETQYF
.	TRBV11-2	TRBD2	TRBJ2-7	TGTGCCAGCAGCTTAGATCTTTCGGGACTAGCGGCCTACGAGCAGTACTTC	CASSLDLSGLAAYEQYF
few	TRBV19	.	TRBJ1-1	TGTGCCAGTAGTTCCCCACCCTTCAGGGCGAACACTGAAGCTTTCTTT	CASSSPPFRANTEAFF
.	TRBV7-2	.	TRBJ1-4	TGTGCCAGCAGCCCCCGGGCAGGGTCTAATGAAAAACTGTTTTTT	CASSPRAGSNEKLFF
.	TRBV18	.	TRBJ1-2	TGTGCCAGCTCACTCGGGACATTTAGCCCACCTCTAAACTATGGCTACACCTTC	CASSLGTFSPPLNYGYTF
.	TRBV6-5	TRBD2	TRBJ2-7	TGTGCCAGCAGCCGTGGGACTAGCGGCGAATACGAGCAGTACTTC	CASSRGTSGEYEQYF
many	TRBV4-1	.	TRBJ1-4	TGCGCCAGCAGCCGAATAAGTTCAGCTAATGAAAAACTGTTTTTT	CASSRISSANEKLFF
.	TRBV11-3	TRBD2	TRBJ2-1	TGTGCCAGCAGCCTTACTAGCGGTTACAATGAGCAGTTCTTC	CASSLTSGYNEQFF
.	TRBV2	TRBD2	TRBJ2-1	TGTGCCAGCTCCCGGAGTAGCGGGGGGGCCAGTGAGCAGTTCTTC	CASSRSSGGASEQFF
.	TRBV9	TRBD1	TRBJ1-4	TGTGCCAGCAGCGTACGGGACAGCTTTGAAAAACTGTTTTTT	CASSVRDSFEKLFF
few	TRBV7-8	.	TRBJ2-7	TGTGCCAGCAGCTTAGGTGGAGCGTTAAACTCCTACGAGCAGTACTTC	CASSLGGALNSYEQYF
.	TRBV5-1	.	TRBJ2-5	TGCGCCAGCCAAACAGGGACGGGTGAGACCCAGTACTTC	CASQTGTGETQYF
.	TRBV30	TRBD1	TRBJ1-1	TGTGCCTGGAAGGGACAGGGGGACCCTTTCTTT	CAWKGQGDPFF
.	TRBV7-2	.	TRBJ2-7	TGTGCCAGCAGCTTAAACCAGGGGGGCTACGAGCAGTACTTC	CASSLNQGGYEQYF
.	TRBV4-2	TRBD1	TRBJ1-2	TGTGCCAGCAGCCAAGCTCTAGGCGGACAGGGGTCTGGCTACACCTTC	CASSQALGGQGSGYTF
few	TRBV11-2	.	TRBJ1-2	TGTGCCAGCAGCTCGGCAGGGAACTATGGCTACACCTTC	CASSSAGNYGYTF
.	TRBV2	.	TRBJ2-5	TGTGCCAGCAGTCAGGAGACAGTCGAGACCCAGTACTTC	CASSQETVETQYF